The 5 T cell receptor beta chains presented below share a single source sample, sequenced in a study of Graves' ophthalmopathy and Graves' hyperthyroidism listed by TCRdb under 2018. Sequenced on an Illumina HiSeq 2000. For repertoire sequencing, TCR beta CDR3 regions were amplified from RNA transcripts. HTBI primers and the Qiagen OneStep RT-PCR kit were used in a first-round RT-PCR, which was followed by a second-round multiplex PCR, size selection and purification. The public reads were quality trimmed at Q25 with fastp and then assembled into clones with MiXCR by TCRdb, keeping productive beta chains. Every entry covers one CDR3 protein and lists the most common genes and DNA from its rows. For this sample the table gives a few hundred thousand distinct CDR3 sequences, of which roughly a sixth were detected only once. The ten largest clonotypes hold approximately 13% of the sample. Sequenced: peripheral blood. The receptors stem from an adult man with Graves' ophthalmopathy.

This clonotype was seen ten or more times. This sequence joins TRBV3-1 and TRBJ1-2, with D perhaps matching TRBD1 (5 bases). Trimming shortened V by 1 base and J by 4 bases, and 13 bases separated the two germline ends. CDR3 size: 15 residues. The germline CDR1 and CDR2 sequences are LGHDT and YNNKEL (reference sequence). CDR3 nucleotide sequence: TGTGCCAGCAGCCAAGGGGGCAGGTCCTCCTATGGCTACACCTTC. As protein: CASSQGGRSSYGYTF.

This clonotype has a handful of counts. The chain uses TRBV18 and TRBJ1-2, with 12 positions matching TRBD1. This CDR3 is 15 amino acids long. Germline-derived CDR1 and CDR2 are KGHSH and LQKENI. V was pared by 2 bases and J by 7 bases, with 5 bases of the junction left unmatched. Here the CDR3 reads CASSPKGQGAGGYTF. DNA for the CDR3: TGTGCCAGCTCACCAAAGGGACAGGGGGCAGGTGGCTACACCTTC.

In this sample, this clonotype turned up many times. The rearrangement links TRBV20-1 to TRBJ2-5; 15 positions match TRBD2. This CDR3 contains 17 residues. Germline CDR1 and CDR2: DFQATT and SNEGSKA (reference sequence). The trim removed 3 bases at V and 2 bases at J, leaving 7 bases unmatched. The CDR3 DNA is TGCAGTGCTAGTCTAGGGACTAGCGGGGGGAATCAAGAGACCCAGTACTTC. Amino acid sequence: CSASLGTSGGNQETQYF.

This clonotype was found many times. This sequence joins TRBV28 and TRBJ2-7; TRBD1 matches at 7 bases. CDR1 and CDR2 (germline): MDHEN, SYDVKM. The CDR3 sequence is 15 residues long. With 6 bases clipped from V and 2 bases from J, the junction kept 10 bases outside the gene matches. Here the CDR3 reads CASRKRQGWPYEQYF. The CDR3 DNA reads as TGTGCCAGCAGGAAAAGACAGGGTTGGCCCTACGAGCAGTACTTC.

This clonotype was seen ten or more times. The V call is TRBV29-1, the J call TRBJ2-2; TRBD1 matches at 7 bases. This CDR3 comprises 14 residues. CDR1 is SQVTM, CDR2 ANQGSEA, per germline. The J segment lost 3 bases and the V segment lost 5 bases, leaving 6 bases of the junction unmatched. The CDR3 protein is CSVSRTGDTGELFF. CDR3 coding DNA: TGCAGCGTTTCAAGGACAGGTGACACCGGGGAGCTGTTTTTT.